This T cell receptor beta chain was sequenced during a study of blood T cell repertoires in COVID-19. Between the trimmed V and J ends, which lost 6 bases and 1 base, there was a span of 7 bases. The CDR3 covers 13 residues. The method was immunoSEQ multiplex PCR; TCRdb's version includes in-frame clones alone and lacks a portion of them. The sample contains about 210,000 clones, 82% of which appear only once. V is TRBV12-3 or TRBV12-4 and J is TRBJ1-5; D is undetermined. Material for sequencing was peripheral blood. This TCR was recovered from a woman in her thirties or forties with acute or convalescent COVID-19. The CDR3 spells CASSAGSNQPQHF. In DNA form, the CDR3 reads TGTGCCAGCAGCGCCGGGAGCAATCAGCCCCAGCATTTT.